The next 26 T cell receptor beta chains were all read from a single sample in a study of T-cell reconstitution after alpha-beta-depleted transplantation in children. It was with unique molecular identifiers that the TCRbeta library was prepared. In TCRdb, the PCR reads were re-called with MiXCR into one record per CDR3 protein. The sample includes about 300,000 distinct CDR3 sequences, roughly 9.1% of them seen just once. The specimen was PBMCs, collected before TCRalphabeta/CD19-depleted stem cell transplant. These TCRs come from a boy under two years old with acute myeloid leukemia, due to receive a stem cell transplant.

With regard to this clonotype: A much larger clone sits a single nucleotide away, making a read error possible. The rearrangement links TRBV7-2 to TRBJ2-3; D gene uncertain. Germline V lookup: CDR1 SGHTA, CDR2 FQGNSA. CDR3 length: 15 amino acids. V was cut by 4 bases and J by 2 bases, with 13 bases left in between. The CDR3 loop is CASSSLVTPTDTQYF. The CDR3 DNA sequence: TGTGCCAGCAGCTCGCTAGTGACGCCCACAGATACGCAGTATTTT.

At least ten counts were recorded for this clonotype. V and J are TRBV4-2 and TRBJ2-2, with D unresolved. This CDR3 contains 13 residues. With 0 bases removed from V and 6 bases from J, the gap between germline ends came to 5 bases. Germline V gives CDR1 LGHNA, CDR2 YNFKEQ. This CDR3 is CASSQDGPGELFF. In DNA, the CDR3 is TGTGCCAGCAGCCAAGATGGCCCCGGGGAGCTGTTTTTT.

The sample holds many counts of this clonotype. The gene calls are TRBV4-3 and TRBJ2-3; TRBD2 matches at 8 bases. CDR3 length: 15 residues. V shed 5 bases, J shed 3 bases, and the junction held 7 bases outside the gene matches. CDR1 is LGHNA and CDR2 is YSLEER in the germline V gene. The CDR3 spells CASSTRTSPTDTQYF. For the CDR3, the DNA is TGCGCCAGCAGCACCCGGACTAGCCCAACAGATACGCAGTATTTT.

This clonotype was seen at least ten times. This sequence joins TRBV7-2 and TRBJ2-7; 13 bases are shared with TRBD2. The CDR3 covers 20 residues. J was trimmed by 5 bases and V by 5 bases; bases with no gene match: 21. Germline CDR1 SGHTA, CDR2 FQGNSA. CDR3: CASSPGTFLGLAGDGHEQYF. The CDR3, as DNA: TGTGCCAGCAGCCCGGGGACTTTCTTAGGACTAGCGGGAGATGGACACGAGCAGTACTTC.

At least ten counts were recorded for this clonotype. CDR3: CASSASKDTQYF. The CDR3 DNA sequence: TGTGCCAGCAGTGCCTCCAAGGATACGCAGTATTTT. The chain recombines TRBV2 with TRBJ2-3; D unclear. Germline CDR1 and CDR2: SNHLY and FYNNEI. This CDR3 is 12 amino acids long. V was trimmed by 4 bases and J by 6 bases, leaving 8 bases between them.

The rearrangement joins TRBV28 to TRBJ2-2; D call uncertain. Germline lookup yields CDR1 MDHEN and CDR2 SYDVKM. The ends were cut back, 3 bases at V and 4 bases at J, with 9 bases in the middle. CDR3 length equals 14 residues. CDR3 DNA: TGTGCCAGCAGTTTGGTTCGGACCACCGGGGAGCTGTTTTTT. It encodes CASSLVRTTGELFF.

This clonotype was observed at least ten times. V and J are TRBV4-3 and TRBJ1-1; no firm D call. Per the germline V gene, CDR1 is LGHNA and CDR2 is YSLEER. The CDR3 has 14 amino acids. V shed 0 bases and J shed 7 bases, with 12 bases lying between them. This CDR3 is CASSQDRWTDEAFF. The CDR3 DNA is TGCGCCAGCAGCCAAGATCGTTGGACGGATGAAGCTTTCTTT.

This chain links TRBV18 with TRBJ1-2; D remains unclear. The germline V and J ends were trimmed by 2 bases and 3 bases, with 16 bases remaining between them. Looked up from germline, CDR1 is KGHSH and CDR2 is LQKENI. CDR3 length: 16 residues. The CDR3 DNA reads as TGTGCCAGCTCACCAGGAATAGGGAAGGGCGACTATGGCTACACCTTC. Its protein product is CASSPGIGKGDYGYTF.

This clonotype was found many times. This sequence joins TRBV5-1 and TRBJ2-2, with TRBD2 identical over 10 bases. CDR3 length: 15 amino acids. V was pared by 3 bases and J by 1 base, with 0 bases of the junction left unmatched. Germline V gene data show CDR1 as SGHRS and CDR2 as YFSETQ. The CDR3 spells CASSWTSGNTGELFF. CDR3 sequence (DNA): TGCGCCAGCAGCTGGACTAGCGGGAACACCGGGGAGCTGTTTTTT. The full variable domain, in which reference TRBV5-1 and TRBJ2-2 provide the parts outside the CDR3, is KAGVTQTPRYLIKTRGQQVTLSCSPISGHRSVSWYQQTPGQGLQFLFEYFSETQRNKGNFPGRFSGRQFSNSRSEMNVSTLELGDSALYLCASSWTSGNTGELFFGEGSRLTVL.

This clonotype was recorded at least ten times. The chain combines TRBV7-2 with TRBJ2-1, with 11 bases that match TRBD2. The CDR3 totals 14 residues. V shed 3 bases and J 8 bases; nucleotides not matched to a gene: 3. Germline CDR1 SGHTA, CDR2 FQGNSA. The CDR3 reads CASSFSGGAYEQFF. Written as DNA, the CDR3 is TGTGCCAGCAGCTTTAGCGGGGGGGCCTATGAGCAGTTCTTC.

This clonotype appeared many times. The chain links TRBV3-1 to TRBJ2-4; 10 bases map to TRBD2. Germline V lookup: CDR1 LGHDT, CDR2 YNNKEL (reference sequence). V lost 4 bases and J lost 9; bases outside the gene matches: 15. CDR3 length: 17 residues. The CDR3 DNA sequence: TGTGCCAGCAGCCCGAGCGGGAGGGCCTGGCGTCGGGGCATTCAGTACTTC. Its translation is CASSPSGRAWRRGIQYF.

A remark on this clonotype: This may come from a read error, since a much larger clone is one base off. This CDR3 reads CASSFYRVHEQYF. CDR3 sequence (DNA): TGTGCCAGCAGTTTCTACAGGGTACACGAGCAGTACTTC. The rearrangement uses TRBV28 and TRBJ2-7; D is possibly TRBD1 (6 bases). Trimming pared 3 bases from V and 5 bases from J, leaving 11 bases between. The CDR3 sequence is 13 residues long. Germline V gives CDR1 MDHEN, CDR2 SYDVKM.

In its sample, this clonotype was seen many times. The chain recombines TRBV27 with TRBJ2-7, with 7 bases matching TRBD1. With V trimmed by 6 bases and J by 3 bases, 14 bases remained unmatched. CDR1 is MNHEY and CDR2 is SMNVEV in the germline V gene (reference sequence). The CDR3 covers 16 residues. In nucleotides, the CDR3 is TGTGCCAGCAGACGGACCCGGGACAGTTTTGTCTACGAGCAGTACTTC. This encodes CASRRTRDSFVYEQYF.

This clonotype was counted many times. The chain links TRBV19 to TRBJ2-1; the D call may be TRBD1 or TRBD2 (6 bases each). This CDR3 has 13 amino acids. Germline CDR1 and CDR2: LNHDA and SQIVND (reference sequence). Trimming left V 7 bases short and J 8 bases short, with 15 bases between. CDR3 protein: CASTIIGGDEQFF. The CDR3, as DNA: TGTGCCAGTACGATTATCGGGGGCGATGAGCAGTTCTTC.

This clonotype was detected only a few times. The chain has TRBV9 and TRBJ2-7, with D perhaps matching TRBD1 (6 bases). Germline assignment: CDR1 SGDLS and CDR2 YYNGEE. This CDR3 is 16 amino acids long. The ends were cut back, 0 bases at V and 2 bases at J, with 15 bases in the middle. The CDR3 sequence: CASSVDRDKPTYEQYF. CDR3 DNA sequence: TGTGCCAGCAGCGTAGATAGGGACAAACCAACCTACGAGCAGTACTTC.

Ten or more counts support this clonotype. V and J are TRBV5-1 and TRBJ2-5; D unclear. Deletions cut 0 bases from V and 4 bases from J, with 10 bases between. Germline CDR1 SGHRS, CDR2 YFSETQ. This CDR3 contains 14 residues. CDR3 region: CASSLDSPIETQYF. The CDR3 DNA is TGCGCCAGCAGCTTGGACAGCCCTATAGAGACCCAGTACTTC.

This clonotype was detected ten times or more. The DNA of the CDR3 is TGCAGCGTTGGGCAGGGTCCTAACTATGGCTACACCTTC. Translating gives CSVGQGPNYGYTF. This sequence joins TRBV29-1 and TRBJ1-2; TRBD1 is a possible D gene (5 bases). The CDR3 covers 13 residues. Trimming pared 4 bases from V and 0 bases from J, leaving 9 bases between. Per germline, CDR1 SQVTM and CDR2 ANQGSEA. Full variable domain (remainder filled in from reference TRBV29-1 and TRBJ1-2): SAVISQKPSRDICQRGTSLTIQCQVDSQVTMMFWYRQQPGQSLTLIATANQGSEATYESGFVIDKFPISRPNLTFSTLTVSNMSPEDSSIYLCSVGQGPNYGYTFGSGTRLTVV.

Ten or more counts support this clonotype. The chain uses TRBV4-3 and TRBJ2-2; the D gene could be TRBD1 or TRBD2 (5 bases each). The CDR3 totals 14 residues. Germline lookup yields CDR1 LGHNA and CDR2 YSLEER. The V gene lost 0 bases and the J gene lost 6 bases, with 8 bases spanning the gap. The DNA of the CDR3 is TGCGCCAGCAGCCAAGATCAGGGAGCCGGGGAGCTGTTTTTT. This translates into CASSQDQGAGELFF.

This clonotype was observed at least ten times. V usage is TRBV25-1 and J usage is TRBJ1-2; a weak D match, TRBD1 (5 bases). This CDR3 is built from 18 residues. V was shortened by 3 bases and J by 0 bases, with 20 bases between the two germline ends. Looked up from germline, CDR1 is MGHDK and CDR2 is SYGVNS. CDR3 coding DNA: TGTGCCAGCAGTGATACGGGGGGACGCGGATTCTCTAACTATGGCTACACCTTC. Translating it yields CASSDTGGRGFSNYGYTF.

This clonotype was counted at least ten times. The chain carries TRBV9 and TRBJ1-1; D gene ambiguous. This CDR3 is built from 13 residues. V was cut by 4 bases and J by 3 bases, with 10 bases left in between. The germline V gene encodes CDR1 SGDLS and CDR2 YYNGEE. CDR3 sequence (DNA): TGTGCCAGCAGCTTTGGTAAATACACTGAAGCTTTCTTT. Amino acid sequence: CASSFGKYTEAFF.

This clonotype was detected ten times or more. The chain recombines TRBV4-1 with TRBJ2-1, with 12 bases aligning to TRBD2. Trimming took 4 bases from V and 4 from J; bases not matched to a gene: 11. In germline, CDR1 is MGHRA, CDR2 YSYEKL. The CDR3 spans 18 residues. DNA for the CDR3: TGCGCCAGCAGCCCCTGGACTAGCGGGAAGGTCGAGTACAATGAGCAGTTCTTC. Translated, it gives CASSPWTSGKVEYNEQFF.

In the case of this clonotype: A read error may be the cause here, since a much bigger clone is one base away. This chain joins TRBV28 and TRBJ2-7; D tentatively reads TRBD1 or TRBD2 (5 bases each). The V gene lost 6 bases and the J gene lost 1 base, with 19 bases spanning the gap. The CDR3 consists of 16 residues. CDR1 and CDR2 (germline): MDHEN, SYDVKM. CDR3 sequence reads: CASRTWFGAGSYEQYF. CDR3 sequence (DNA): TGTGCCAGCAGGACGTGGTTCGGGGCAGGGTCCTACGAGCAGTACTTC.

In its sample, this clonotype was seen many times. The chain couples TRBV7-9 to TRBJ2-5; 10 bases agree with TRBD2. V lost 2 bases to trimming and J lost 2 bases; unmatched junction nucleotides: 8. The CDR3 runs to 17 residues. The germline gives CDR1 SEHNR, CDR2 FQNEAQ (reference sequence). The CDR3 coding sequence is TGTGCCAGCAGCTTAAGGGGGAGGACTAGCGGTCAAGAGACCCAGTACTTC. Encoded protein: CASSLRGRTSGQETQYF.

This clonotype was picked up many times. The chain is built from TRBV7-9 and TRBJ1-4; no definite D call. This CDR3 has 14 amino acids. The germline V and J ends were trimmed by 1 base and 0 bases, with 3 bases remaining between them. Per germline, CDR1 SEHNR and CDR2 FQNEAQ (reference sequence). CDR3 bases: TGTGCCAGCAGCTTAGAAGCAACTAATGAAAAACTGTTTTTT. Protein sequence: CASSLEATNEKLFF.

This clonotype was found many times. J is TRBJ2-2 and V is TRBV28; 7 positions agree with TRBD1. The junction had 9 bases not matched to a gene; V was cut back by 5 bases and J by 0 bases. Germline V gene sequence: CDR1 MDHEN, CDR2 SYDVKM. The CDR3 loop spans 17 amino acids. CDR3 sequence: CASSPLPGTANTGELFF. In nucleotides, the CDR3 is TGTGCCAGCAGTCCGCTGCCCGGGACAGCGAACACCGGGGAGCTGTTTTTT.

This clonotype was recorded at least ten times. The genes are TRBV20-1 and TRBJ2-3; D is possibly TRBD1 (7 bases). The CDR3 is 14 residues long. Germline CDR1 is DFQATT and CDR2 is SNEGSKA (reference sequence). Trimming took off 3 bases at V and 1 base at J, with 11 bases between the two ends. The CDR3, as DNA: TGCAGTGCTAGGAGCAGGGGGGGCACAGATACGCAGTATTTT. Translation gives CSARSRGGTDTQYF.